The T cell receptor (beta chain) under discussion was sequenced for a study of response to subunit inactivated influenza vaccine. Germline V gene sequence: CDR1 SGHDT, CDR2 YYEEEE. Germline trimming cut 4 bases from V and 0 bases from J; bases unmatched to any gene: 8. This CDR3 contains 16 residues. One entry per CDR3 protein, called by TCRdb with MiXCR from the RT-PCR reads. Of 500,000 to 600,000 distinct CDR3 sequences in the sample, 12% were seen once. Study-wide points: The authors suggested that few new T cells are recruited per seasonal influenza vaccination.

This clonotype was picked up a small number of times. Antigen: not known. J is TRBJ2-3 and V is TRBV5-6; TRBD2 matches 7 bases. The sequence was collected from a man aged 50 to 59 who received an inactivated influenza vaccine. The source material was PBMCs from blood, sampled on the day of vaccination. The CDR3 loop is CASSIFGGGSTDTQYF. The CDR3 nucleotides read TGTGCCAGCAGCATTTTTGGCGGGGGAAGCACAGATACGCAGTATTTT.